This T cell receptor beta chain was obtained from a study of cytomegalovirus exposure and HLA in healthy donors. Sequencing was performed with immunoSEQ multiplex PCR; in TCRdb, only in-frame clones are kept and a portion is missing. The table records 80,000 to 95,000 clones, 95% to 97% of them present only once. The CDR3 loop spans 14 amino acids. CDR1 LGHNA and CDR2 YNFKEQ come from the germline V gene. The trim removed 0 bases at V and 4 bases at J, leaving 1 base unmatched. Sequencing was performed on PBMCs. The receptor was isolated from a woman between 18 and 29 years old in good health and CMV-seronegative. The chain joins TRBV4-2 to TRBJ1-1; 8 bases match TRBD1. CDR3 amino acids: CASSQDGQGTEAFF. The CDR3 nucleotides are TGTGCCAGCAGCCAAGATGGACAGGGCACTGAAGCTTTCTTT.